Each of the 7 T cell receptor beta chains below was sequenced from the same sample in a study of CD8+ T cells in alopecia areata. Reverse transcription of extracted RNA yielded cDNA, which provided the sequencing template. The table came from immunoSEQ multiplex PCR; TCRdb's copy has only in-frame clones and leaves some out. The data show about 200,000 clones, 50% to 70% seen once. Sequenced material: CD4+ T cells sorted from blood, taken at week 0. The receptors originated from a human donor with alopecia areata.

The J gene is TRBJ1-4, the V gene TRBV27; weak D call: TRBD1 (5 bases). This CDR3 spans 13 amino acids. V lost 8 bases, J lost 7 bases, and 14 bases lay in between. Germline V CDR1 and CDR2: MNHEY, SMNVEV (reference sequence). The CDR3 spells CASGPRVGEKLFF. The CDR3 nucleotides read TGTGCCAGCGGTCCCAGGGTGGGTGAAAAACTGTTTTTT.

This chain connects TRBV2 to TRBJ1-5; perhaps TRBD1 as D (6 bases). The ends were cut back, 6 bases at V and 6 bases at J, with 12 bases in the middle. CDR1 and CDR2 (germline): SNHLY, FYNNEI. This CDR3 has 13 residues. The CDR3, as DNA: TGTGCCAGCAGAGGGGGGGTAAGTCAGCCCCAGCATTTT. Its translation is CASRGGVSQPQHF.

This clone was observed a single time. The genes are TRBV4-1 and TRBJ2-5; tentatively, D is TRBD1 (5 bases). The CDR3 has 13 amino acids. V lost 2 bases to trimming and J lost 5 bases, with 9 bases between them. Germline CDR1 MGHRA, CDR2 YSYEKL. The DNA for the CDR3 is TGCGCCAGCAGCCAACTGGGGCCGGAGACCCAGTACTTC. As protein: CASSQLGPETQYF.

The rearrangement joins TRBV23-1 to TRBJ2-7; TRBD2 matches 13 bases. TRBV23-1 is an ORF for which the function is uncertain. V lost 4 bases and J lost 5; bases outside the gene matches: 2. The CDR3 contains 14 residues. The CDR3 DNA reads TGCGCCAGCAGTCTCGGGACTAGCGGGGACGAGCAGTACTTC. Translated: CASSLGTSGDEQYF.

A few counts support this clone. This chain joins TRBV5-4 and TRBJ1-5, with 9 bases fitting TRBD1. Germline-derived CDR1 and CDR2 are SGHNT and YYREEE (reference sequence). This CDR3 has 17 residues. Germline trimming cut 0 bases from V and 5 bases from J; bases unmatched to any gene: 9. CDR3 coding DNA: TGTGCCAGCAGCTTGGGGCCCGGGACAGGGCCCTATCAGCCCCAGCATTTT. Its protein product is CASSLGPGTGPYQPQHF.

V usage is TRBV27 and J usage is TRBJ2-7, with D maybe TRBD1 (6 bases). The CDR3 is 15 residues long. Per germline, CDR1 MNHEY and CDR2 SMNVEV (reference sequence). V was shortened by 5 bases and J by 0 bases, with 14 bases between the two germline ends. In DNA form, the CDR3 reads TGTGCCAGCAGTGGACGACAGGACACCTCCTACGAGCAGTACTTC. It translates to CASSGRQDTSYEQYF.

The rearrangement joins TRBV6-1 to TRBJ1-2; TRBD1 might be the D (5 bases). The CDR3 is 13 residues long. Trimming took 1 base from V and 5 from J, leaving 8 bases between them. Germline CDR1 MNHNS, CDR2 SASEGT. DNA of the CDR3: TGTGCCAGCAGTGAAGAGGCAGGGTATGGCTACACCTTC. Its translation is CASSEEAGYGYTF.